These 21 T cell receptor beta chains were all obtained from the same sample, sequenced in a study of T cells in Graves' hyperthyroidism and ophthalmopathy. RNA transcripts gave rise to amplified TCR beta CDR3 regions. HTBI primers were the set used in a first-round RT-PCR of the TCR CDR3. TCRdb re-derived calls from the multiplex PCR reads in MiXCR, one entry per CDR3 protein. The table shows more than 500,000 distinct CDR3 sequences, with around 15% occurring only once. Specimen: blood. These receptors were taken from a middle-aged woman with Graves' ophthalmopathy.

This clonotype was counted many times. The chain employs TRBV19 and TRBJ1-5, with 8 bases that match TRBD1. CDR3 length: 16 residues. The V and J ends lost 4 bases and 4 bases, in that order; junction bases with no gene match: 9. CDR1 is LNHDA and CDR2 is SQIVND in the germline V gene (reference sequence). The CDR3 here is CASSNTGGSANQPQHF. CDR3 sequence (DNA): TGTGCCAGTAGTAACACAGGGGGGTCGGCAAATCAGCCCCAGCATTTT.

This clonotype was observed many times. The chain has TRBV4-3 and TRBJ1-1; possible D gene TRBD1, 5 bases. V dropped 2 bases and J dropped 2 bases, with 12 bases sitting between them. The CDR3 is made up of 15 amino acids. Per the germline V gene, CDR1 is LGHNA and CDR2 is YSLEER. CDR3 DNA sequence: TGCGCCAGCAGCCAACCCGACAGTCCCAACACTGAAGCTTTCTTT. Amino acid sequence: CASSQPDSPNTEAFF.

This clonotype has a count of ten or more. The chain joins TRBV2 to TRBJ1-4, with D uncertain. The CDR3 loop spans 13 amino acids. From germline, CDR1 is SNHLY and CDR2 FYNNEI. Trimming took off 8 bases at V and 1 base at J, with 8 bases between the two ends. The CDR3 coding sequence is TGTGCCAGCTGTTACGGAACTAATGAAAAACTGTTTTTT. Translation gives CASCYGTNEKLFF.

Many counts were recorded for this clonotype. The V gene is TRBV3-1, the J gene TRBJ2-5; 7 bases match TRBD1. CDR1 and CDR2 from the germline V gene are LGHDT and YNNKEL (reference sequence). J lost 3 bases, V lost 4 bases, and 8 bases had no gene match. CDR3 length: 15 residues. For the CDR3, the DNA is TGTGCCAGCAGCCGAGTACCGACAGGGAAAGAGACCCAGTACTTC. This gives the protein CASSRVPTGKETQYF.

This clonotype was detected ten times or more. The V call is TRBV20-1, the J call TRBJ2-5; TRBD2 matches at 15 bases. The CDR3 sequence is 18 residues long. The V and J ends lost 6 bases and 5 bases, in that order; junction bases with no gene match: 16. Germline CDR1 reads DFQATT; CDR2 reads SNEGSKA (reference sequence). The CDR3 loop is CSASGTSGRWEGGETQYF. CDR3 bases: TGCAGTGCCTCCGGGACTAGCGGGAGGTGGGAGGGTGGGGAGACCCAGTACTTC.

The chain carries TRBV11-2 and TRBJ2-5; D remains unclear. Germline V CDR1 and CDR2: SGHAT, FQNNGV. The CDR3 is made up of 13 amino acids. Trimming shortened V by 3 bases and J by 5 bases, and 10 bases separated the two germline ends. Here the CDR3 reads CASSLLHGETQYF. DNA of the CDR3: TGTGCCAGCAGCTTGCTTCATGGGGAGACCCAGTACTTC. The full variable domain, completed using reference TRBV11-2 and TRBJ2-5, is EAGVAQSPRYKIIEKRQSVAFWCNPISGHATLYWYQQILGQGPKLLIQFQNNGVVDDSQLPKDRFSAERLKGVDSTLKIQPAKLEDSAVYLCASSLLHGETQYFGPGTRLLVL.

This clonotype came up a few times. The chain links TRBV20-1 to TRBJ2-7; 8 bases map to TRBD2. Per germline, CDR1 DFQATT and CDR2 SNEGSKA (reference sequence). The CDR3 is made up of 14 amino acids. J gave up 6 bases and V 6 bases, and 13 bases lay outside the gene matches. The CDR3, as DNA: TGCAGTGCCCGTGACCCAGCGGGAGATCCCGAGCAGTACTTC. Residues: CSARDPAGDPEQYF.

This clonotype has a count of ten or more. J is TRBJ2-5 and V is TRBV25-1; either TRBD1 or TRBD2 may fit D (6 bases each). Germline assignment: CDR1 MGHDK and CDR2 SYGVNS. V was trimmed by 1 base and J by 4 bases, leaving 16 bases between them. The CDR3 is made up of 16 amino acids. The CDR3 spells CASSEFGTGGLETQYF. CDR3 coding DNA: TGTGCCAGCAGTGAATTCGGGACTGGGGGCTTAGAGACCCAGTACTTC. Full variable domain (missing parts from reference TRBV25-1 and TRBJ2-5): EADIYQTPRYLVIGTGKKITLECSQTMGHDKMYWYQQDPGMELHLIHYSYGVNSTEKGDLSSESTVSRIRTEHFPLTLESARPSHTSQYLCASSEFGTGGLETQYFGPGTRLLVL.

This clonotype was observed a single time. The rearrangement uses TRBV19 and TRBJ1-5, with D possibly TRBD1 on 5 matching bases. The CDR3 loop spans 14 amino acids. From germline, CDR1 is LNHDA and CDR2 SQIVND (reference sequence). V was trimmed by 4 bases and J by 4 bases, leaving 11 bases between them. CDR3 DNA sequence: TGTGCCAGTAGTACCTGGGACGGGAATCAGCCCCAGCATTTT. Translation: CASSTWDGNQPQHF.

In its sample, this clonotype was seen many times. The gene calls are TRBV12-3 or TRBV12-4 and TRBJ2-7; D might be TRBD2 (6 bases). The ends were cut back, 1 base at V and 5 bases at J, with 18 bases in the middle. This CDR3 is built from 16 residues. The CDR3 coding sequence is TGTGCCAGCAGTTTAGAGACCGGGACTCCCAGGGACGAGCAGTACTTC. As protein: CASSLETGTPRDEQYF.

This clonotype was seen many times. This rearrangement joins TRBV28 to TRBJ2-7; 9 bases are a match to TRBD1. The ends lost 8 bases at V and 8 bases at J; junction bases unmatched: 13. This CDR3 is built from 14 residues. Germline V gene sequence: CDR1 MDHEN, CDR2 SYDVKM. CDR3 DNA: TGTGCCAGCCCAAGGCAGAGGACAGGGGAGAAGCAGTACTTC. As protein: CASPRQRTGEKQYF.

This clonotype was recorded at least ten times. The V gene is TRBV15, the J gene TRBJ1-2; D ambiguous. The V gene's germline CDR1 is LNHNV and CDR2 YYDKDF (reference sequence). The CDR3 spans 14 residues. Between the trimmed V and J ends, which lost 1 base and 5 bases, there was a span of 11 bases. The CDR3 bases are TGTGCCACCAGCAGAGGGGAAACCCTATATGGCTACACCTTC. It codes for CATSRGETLYGYTF.

The chain combines TRBV5-1 with TRBJ2-2; 9 bases align to TRBD2. The CDR3 is 16 residues long. Per the germline V gene, CDR1 is SGHRS and CDR2 is YFSETQ. V shed 7 bases and J 3 bases; nucleotides not matched to a gene: 10. CDR3: CASANAVAGDTGELFF. CDR3 coding DNA: TGCGCCAGCGCCAATGCCGTAGCGGGGGACACCGGGGAGCTGTTTTTT. The full variable domain, its missing parts supplied by reference TRBV5-1 and TRBJ2-2, is KAGVTQTPRYLIKTRGQQVTLSCSPISGHRSVSWYQQTPGQGLQFLFEYFSETQRNKGNFPGRFSGRQFSNSRSEMNVSTLELGDSALYLCASANAVAGDTGELFFGEGSRLTVL.

This clonotype was picked up a small number of times. This chain connects TRBV30 to TRBJ1-2; TRBD1 is a possible D gene (6 bases). Deletions cut 3 bases from V and 0 bases from J, with 20 bases between. CDR3 size: 17 residues. Per germline, CDR1 GTSNPN and CDR2 SVGIG (reference sequence). CDR3 coding DNA: TGTGCCTGGAGCCGCTGGGGGCCGGGGGCAGCTAACTATGGCTACACCTTC. Its translation: CAWSRWGPGAANYGYTF.

Ten or more counts support this clonotype. This chain links TRBV10-3 with TRBJ1-2, with D unclear. CDR3 length: 16 amino acids. Trimming pared 0 bases from V and 2 bases from J, leaving 13 bases between. Germline loops: CDR1 ENHRY, CDR2 SYGVKD. CDR3 DNA sequence: TGTGCCATCAGTGAGTCGTGGCAAGAGGAGAACTATGGCTACACCTTC. It yields the protein CAISESWQEENYGYTF.

This clonotype was counted at least ten times. CDR3 region: CASSSSGSGEQYF. The CDR3 DNA is TGTGCCAGCAGTAGTAGCGGAAGCGGGGAGCAGTACTTC. V is TRBV12-3 or TRBV12-4 and J is TRBJ2-7, with D possibly being TRBD2 (6 bases). V was shortened by 5 bases and J by 7 bases, with 15 bases between the two germline ends. This CDR3 has 13 residues.

Only a few counts were recorded for this clonotype. V usage is TRBV4-2 and J usage is TRBJ2-7; D gene unclear. Germline lookup yields CDR1 LGHNA and CDR2 YNFKEQ. The CDR3 is 15 residues long. V lost 0 bases, J lost 0 bases, and 9 bases lay in between. CDR3 sequence: CASSQDGYGSYEQYF. CDR3 nucleotides: TGTGCCAGCAGCCAAGATGGCTACGGCTCCTACGAGCAGTACTTC.

This clonotype was recorded many times. The V gene is TRBV28, the J gene TRBJ1-1, with unresolved D. The V end lost 2 bases, the J end lost 7 bases, and 20 bases lay between the germline ends. The CDR3 totals 16 residues. CDR1 and CDR2 (germline): MDHEN, SYDVKM. CDR3 DNA sequence: TGTGCCAGCAGTTTACCCCAGAGGTTGGGCCCTATTGAAGCTTTCTTT. It translates to CASSLPQRLGPIEAFF.

This clonotype was seen ten or more times. V and J are TRBV28 and TRBJ2-2; TRBD2 aligns across 9 bases. The V and J ends lost 7 bases and 5 bases, in that order; junction bases with no gene match: 8. The germline V gene encodes CDR1 MDHEN and CDR2 SYDVKM. CDR3 length: 15 residues. The CDR3 region has the DNA TGTGCCAGCATCCTTAGCGGGAGTTTGACCGGGGAGCTGTTTTTT. It encodes CASILSGSLTGELFF.

Ten or more counts support this clonotype. This chain uses TRBV7-8 with TRBJ2-7, with 7 bases matching TRBD1. Per the germline V gene, CDR1 is SGHVS and CDR2 is FQNEAQ. The V segment lost 5 bases and the J segment 0 bases; nucleotides outside the gene matches: 10. The CDR3 has 16 amino acids. The CDR3 region is CASSNLGQDYSYEQYF. CDR3 in DNA: TGTGCCAGCAGCAACCTAGGACAGGATTACTCCTACGAGCAGTACTTC.

This clonotype was recorded at least ten times. This rearrangement joins TRBV12-3 or TRBV12-4 to TRBJ2-5; the D gene is possibly TRBD1 (5 bases). Trimming took 6 bases from V and 5 from J, leaving 16 bases between them. The CDR3 has 14 amino acids. The CDR3 reads CASRTSQGWETQYF. CDR3 sequence (DNA): TGTGCCAGCAGAACGTCCCAGGGATGGGAGACCCAGTACTTC.